These 15 T cell receptor beta chains originate from one sample sequenced in a study of neoadjuvant anti-PD-1 for oral cavity cancer. Time point: after neoadjuvant nivolumab, at surgical resection. Assay: immunoSEQ multiplex PCR; the TCRdb copy retains only in-frame clones and omits some. The table has tens of thousands of clones, around 45% seen once; the top ten hold around 40%. Specimen: tumor tissue, collected after nivolumab (anti-PD-1) treatment. Receptor source: a person aged 40 to 85 with oral cavity squamous cell carcinoma.

V gene TRBV7-9 combines with J gene TRBJ2-1, with D perhaps matching TRBD1 or TRBD2 (8 bases each). Trimming left V 3 bases short and J 10 bases short, with 22 bases between. Germline V CDR1 and CDR2: SEHNR, FQNEAQ (reference sequence). The CDR3 contains 16 residues. The CDR3 is CASSFVPGGTGHEQFF. CDR3 DNA: TGTGCCAGCAGCTTCGTCCCGGGAGGGACAGGTCACGAGCAGTTCTTC.

On this clone itself: The germline gene is not matched at one end of the junction; a read error may be the cause. This chain connects TRBV4-1 to TRBJ1-2, with 10 bases identical to TRBD1. Looked up from germline, CDR1 is MGHRA and CDR2 is YSYEKL. CDR3 length: 15 amino acids. CDR3 sequence (DNA): TGTGCCAGCAGCCACCCGACAGGGGGCGGCTATGGCTACACCTTC. It translates to CASSHPTGGGYGYTF.

The chain recombines TRBV6-5 with TRBJ2-7; 7 bases line up with TRBD1. The CDR3 spans 14 residues. Germline V CDR1 and CDR2: MNHEY, SVGAGI. The V and J ends lost 0 bases and 2 bases, in that order; junction bases with no gene match: 1. The CDR3 sequence: CASSYSTGTYEQYF. CDR3 DNA: TGTGCCAGCAGTTACTCGACAGGGACCTACGAGCAGTACTTC.

This clone has more than one count but fewer than ten. V usage is TRBV18 and J usage is TRBJ2-3; 8 bases are shared with TRBD2. This CDR3 has 15 amino acids. V lost 6 bases and J lost 4; bases outside the gene matches: 9. Germline CDR1 reads KGHSH; CDR2 reads LQKENI. The CDR3 is CASSPGLGKADTQYF. Written as DNA, the CDR3 is TGTGCCAGCTCGCCGGGACTAGGAAAGGCAGATACGCAGTATTTT.

This clone was seen a few times. V usage is TRBV6-1 and J usage is TRBJ2-3; 15 bases match TRBD2. This CDR3 has 15 amino acids. The V gene end was trimmed by 4 bases and the J gene end by 4 bases; junction bases not matched to a gene: 0. In germline, CDR1 is MNHNS, CDR2 SASEGT. CDR3 protein: CASSGTSGGADTQYF. DNA for the CDR3: TGTGCCAGCAGTGGGACTAGCGGGGGGGCAGATACGCAGTATTTT.

This clone was detected many times. In nucleotides, the CDR3 is TGTGCCAGCAGTGATGGGGCAGGGGTTCAGCCCCAGCATTTT. This encodes CASSDGAGVQPQHF. This chain links TRBV6-1 with TRBJ1-5, with a tentative D call TRBD1 (6 bases). Trimming pared 3 bases from V and 6 bases from J, leaving 12 bases between. In germline, CDR1 is MNHNS, CDR2 SASEGT. The CDR3 has 14 amino acids.

J is TRBJ1-1 and V is TRBV7-6, with D unresolved. V was cut by 5 bases and J by 4 bases, with 11 bases left in between. Looked up from germline, CDR1 is SGHVS and CDR2 is FNYEAQ. The CDR3 is made up of 13 amino acids. This CDR3 reads CASSRNSGTEAFF. DNA of the CDR3: TGTGCCAGCAGCCGAAATTCGGGCACTGAAGCTTTCTTT.

V usage is TRBV5-6 and J usage is TRBJ1-5, with D unclear. Germline CDR1 and CDR2: SGHDT and YYEEEE. V was shortened by 6 bases and J by 0 bases, with 13 bases between the two germline ends. CDR3 length: 15 amino acids. The CDR3 nucleotides read TGTGCCAGCAAATCCCGACTGAATAGCAATCAGCCCCAGCATTTT. This translates into CASKSRLNSNQPQHF. The entire variable domain, with the rest obtained from reference TRBV5-6 and TRBJ1-5, is as follows: DAGVTQSPTHLIKTRGQQVTLRCSPKSGHDTVSWYQQALGQGPQFIFQYYEEEERQRGNFPDRFSGHQFPNYSSELNVNALLLGDSALYLCASKSRLNSNQPQHFGDGTRLSIL.

V usage is TRBV7-9 and J usage is TRBJ2-7; a possible D gene is TRBD2 (6 bases). This CDR3 spans 13 amino acids. From germline, CDR1 is SEHNR and CDR2 FQNEAQ (reference sequence). Between the trimmed V and J ends, which lost 6 bases and 3 bases, there was a span of 12 bases. The CDR3 nucleotides read TGTGCCAGCAGTTATACCGGGGGCTACGAGCAGTACTTC. It specifies CASSYTGGYEQYF.

This clone was counted between two and nine times. The V and J genes are TRBV5-6 and TRBJ1-2, with no clear D. V was cut by 0 bases and J by 2 bases, with 8 bases left in between. This CDR3 has 14 amino acids. From germline, CDR1 is SGHDT and CDR2 YYEEEE. The CDR3 DNA sequence: TGTGCCAGCAGCTTGGACATCGGAAACTATGGCTACACCTTC. Translated: CASSLDIGNYGYTF. The whole variable domain, filled in from reference TRBV5-6 and TRBJ1-2, reads DAGVTQSPTHLIKTRGQQVTLRCSPKSGHDTVSWYQQALGQGPQFIFQYYEEEERQRGNFPDRFSGHQFPNYSSELNVNALLLGDSALYLCASSLDIGNYGYTFGSGTRLTVV.

The genes are TRBV10-3 and TRBJ2-7, with 9 nucleotides matching TRBD1. Germline assignment: CDR1 ENHRY and CDR2 SYGVKD. This CDR3 is built from 15 residues. Germline trimming cut 6 bases from V and 4 bases from J; bases unmatched to any gene: 10. The DNA for the CDR3 is TGTGCCATCAGGAAGACGACAGGGGGTGGATACGAGCAGTACTTC. Encoded protein: CAIRKTTGGGYEQYF.

For the CDR3, the DNA is TGTGCCAGCAGCGCCAGGGTGACAGATACGCAGTATTTT. Its protein is CASSARVTDTQYF. The chain links TRBV11-2 to TRBJ2-3; TRBD1 might be the D (5 bases). Germline V gives CDR1 SGHAT, CDR2 FQNNGV. V lost 5 bases and J lost 3, with 9 bases in between. This CDR3 has 13 amino acids. The complete variable domain, with remaining parts taken from reference TRBV11-2 and TRBJ2-3, reads EAGVAQSPRYKIIEKRQSVAFWCNPISGHATLYWYQQILGQGPKLLIQFQNNGVVDDSQLPKDRFSAERLKGVDSTLKIQPAKLEDSAVYLCASSARVTDTQYFGPGTRLTVL.

The chain combines TRBV2 with TRBJ1-3; 10 bases are shared with TRBD1. This CDR3 contains 16 residues. Germline V gene sequence: CDR1 SNHLY, CDR2 FYNNEI. The ends lost 3 bases at V and 0 bases at J; junction bases unmatched: 2. The CDR3 DNA reads as TGTGCCAGCAGTGAGGGGGACAGGGGCTCTGGAAACACCATATATTTT. Its protein product is CASSEGDRGSGNTIYF.

The rearrangement links TRBV18 to TRBJ2-2; D remains unclear. V lost 4 bases, J lost 0 bases, and 15 bases lay in between. The CDR3 has 17 residues. Germline V gene lookup returns CDR1 KGHSH and CDR2 LQKENI. The CDR3 DNA reads TGTGCCAGCTCACTTTCCCTACAGATCGCGAACACCGGGGAGCTGTTTTTT. Translating gives CASSLSLQIANTGELFF.

This clone has more than one count but fewer than ten. J is TRBJ2-5 and V is TRBV5-1; D may be TRBD1 (6 bases). Trimming left V 6 bases short and J 5 bases short, with 14 bases between. Germline values: CDR1 SGHRS, CDR2 YFSETQ. CDR3 length: 13 residues. The CDR3 sequence: CASTAGRGETQYF. CDR3 coding DNA: TGCGCCAGCACCGCCGGTAGGGGGGAGACCCAGTACTTC.